This is a list of T cell receptor beta chains from one sample in a study of blood T cell repertoires in COVID-19. Produced via immunoSEQ multiplex PCR; TCRdb's table is partial and in-frame only. Of about 200,000 clones listed, around nine tenths are singletons. Specimen: peripheral blood. These receptors were taken from a man aged 18 to 30 with active or convalescent COVID-19. Both conserved end residues are part of each CDR3. D genes are given only for firm matches. Clone sizes are given selectively: once, few, many, or a class where the clone is expanded.

size	V	D	J	DNA	CDR3
NA	TRBV25-1	NA	TRBJ2-2	TGTGCCAGCAGTGAATATAGCGGAGCAGGGTCCGGGGAGCTGTTTTTT	CASSEYSGAGSGELFF
NA	TRBV6-1	TRBD2	TRBJ2-2	TGTGCCAGCAGTGTCACCCTAGCGGGAGTTTTCGGGGAGCTGTTTTTT	CASSVTLAGVFGELFF
NA	TRBV4-2	NA	TRBJ2-1	TGTGCCAGCAGCCAAGCTAGAGTTAGTGAGCAGTTCTTC	CASSQARVSEQFF
NA	TRBV28	NA	TRBJ2-5	TGTGCCAGCAGTTTTTCGAGTAGCGGAGCTCAAGAGACCCAGTACTTC	CASSFSSSGAQETQYF
NA	TRBV14	TRBD2	TRBJ2-1	TGTGCCAGCAGCCGATTGGGACTAGCGGGGATAAATGAGCAGTTCTTC	CASSRLGLAGINEQFF
NA	TRBV29-1	NA	TRBJ1-2	TGCAGCGTTGAACCCTCCCCCAGGGATGGCTACACCTTC	CSVEPSPRDGYTF
NA	TRBV5-1	TRBD2	TRBJ2-7	TGCGCCAGCAGCTTGAAGCGGGGTGCTACCTACGAGCAGTACTTC	CASSLKRGATYEQYF
NA	TRBV24-1	NA	TRBJ2-2	TGTGCCACCACCCCTTCGGGGGTCGCCGGGGAGCTGTTTTTT	CATTPSGVAGELFF
NA	TRBV18	NA	TRBJ2-5	TGTGCCAGCTCACCATTTCCGGTGACAGGCAGACACCAAGAGACCCAGTACTTC	CASSPFPVTGRHQETQYF
NA	TRBV4-1	NA	TRBJ1-5	TGCGCCAGCAGCCAAGGACAGTATAGCAATCAGCCCCAGCATTTT	CASSQGQYSNQPQHF
NA	TRBV7-9	NA	TRBJ1-2	TGTGCCAGCAGCGGGATATCGGTGAAGGGGTCTAACTATGGCTACACCTTC	CASSGISVKGSNYGYTF
once	TRBV27	TRBD2	TRBJ2-7	TGTGCCAGCAGTCCTAAGACTAGCGCTCTGAACTACGAGCAGTACTTC	CASSPKTSALNYEQYF
NA	TRBV7-2	TRBD1	TRBJ1-2	TGTGCCAGCAGCTGGACAGGGATCAACTATGGCTACACCTTC	CASSWTGINYGYTF
few	TRBV7-9	NA	TRBJ1-2	TGTGCCAGCAGCTCGGTGACAGGCCAATATGGCTACACCTTC	CASSSVTGQYGYTF
NA	TRBV4-2	TRBD2	TRBJ2-1	TGTGCCAGCAGCCAAGGTCCTAGCGGGGGGACCTCTCACAATGAGCAGTTCTTC	CASSQGPSGGTSHNEQFF
NA	TRBV27	NA	TRBJ2-7	TGTGCCAGCAGTTTTGGAGCACCAACCTACGAGCAGTACTTC	CASSFGAPTYEQYF
once	TRBV5-6	NA	TRBJ1-6	TGTGCCAGCAGCAATTTTGACAGGTCTAATTCACCCCTCCACTTT	CASSNFDRSNSPLHF
NA	TRBV12-3/TRBV12-4	NA	TRBJ2-7	TGTGCCAGCAGTTGGCAGGTGGCGTACGAGCAGTACTTC	CASSWQVAYEQYF
NA	TRBV7-9	NA	TRBJ1-1	TGTGCCAGCAGGAGTATTCTCGGGAGGAACACTGAAGCTTTCTTT	CASRSILGRNTEAFF
NA	TRBV30	NA	TRBJ2-1	TGTGCCTGGAGTCTAGGGGGACGACATGATGAGCAGTTCTTC	CAWSLGGRHDEQFF
NA	TRBV29-1	NA	TRBJ1-2	TGCAGCGCGGGTGGACAGAGCGCTAACTATGGCTACACCTTC	CSAGGQSANYGYTF
NA	TRBV10-1	TRBD2	TRBJ2-3	TGCGCCAGGGAGCGGGAGGGAAAAGATACGCAGTATTTT	CAREREGKDTQYF
NA	TRBV5-4	NA	TRBJ2-5	TGTGCCAGCAGCTTTGAACAGAAAGAGACCCAGTACTTC	CASSFEQKETQYF
once	TRBV18	TRBD1	TRBJ1-2	TGTGCCAGCTCACTCGACAGGGGGGATGGCTACACCTTC	CASSLDRGDGYTF
NA	TRBV5-5	TRBD1	TRBJ2-5	TGTGCCAGCAGCAGCGGGACAGGGAGGGAGACCCAGTACTTC	CASSSGTGRETQYF
NA	TRBV7-9	NA	TRBJ2-2	TGTGCCAGCAGCCCAACGGGAATGAACACCGGGGAGCTGTTTTTT	CASSPTGMNTGELFF
NA	TRBV12-3/TRBV12-4	NA	TRBJ1-3	TGTGCCAGCAGTTTCGGGGTTGGAAACACCATATATTTT	CASSFGVGNTIYF
NA	TRBV7-2	NA	TRBJ2-7	TGTGCCAGCAGCTTACATCCTAGCGACTACGAGCAGTACTTC	CASSLHPSDYEQYF
NA	TRBV7-2	NA	TRBJ2-7	TGTGCCAGCAGCTTAGCGCGAGTGAGCGGGCCTTACGAGCAGTACTTC	CASSLARVSGPYEQYF
NA	TRBV28	TRBD1	TRBJ2-1	TGTGCCAGCAGTTTAAGCGGACAGGGGGCGCACAATGAGCAGTTCTTC	CASSLSGQGAHNEQFF
few	TRBV5-6	TRBD1	TRBJ1-6	TGTGCCAGCAGCTTGGCCCCCCGGACAGGGTATTCACCCCTCCACTTT	CASSLAPRTGYSPLHF
NA	TRBV5-6	TRBD2	TRBJ2-2	TGTGCCAGCAGCTTGGAGGGACTAGCGGGGGGAACCGGGGAGCTGTTTTTT	CASSLEGLAGGTGELFF
NA	TRBV5-1	TRBD2	TRBJ2-7	TGCGCCAGCAGCACTAGCGGGGGAGACTTCTCCTACGAGCAGTACTTC	CASSTSGGDFSYEQYF
NA	TRBV27	TRBD1	TRBJ1-1	TGTGCCAGCAGTTTACACAGGGGGTATGTTGCTGAAGCTTTCTTT	CASSLHRGYVAEAFF
NA	TRBV5-5	NA	TRBJ1-1	TGTGCCAGCAGCCGCGATCCACAGGGGAACACTGAAGCTTTCTTT	CASSRDPQGNTEAFF
NA	TRBV18	NA	TRBJ2-5	TGTGCCAGCTCACCGTCGGGTTTCGGGGAGACCCAGTACTTC	CASSPSGFGETQYF
NA	TRBV19	TRBD2	TRBJ2-5	TGTGCCACTTGGAGCGGGAGTGACGGAGAGACCCAGTACTTC	CATWSGSDGETQYF
NA	TRBV28	TRBD2	TRBJ2-7	TGTGCCAGCAGCCGTCTAGCGGAACCCTCCTACGAGCAGTACTTC	CASSRLAEPSYEQYF
NA	TRBV5-1	TRBD2	TRBJ2-7	TGCGCCAGCAGCGGGGGACTAGCGGGAGCAGCCTACGAGCAGTACTTC	CASSGGLAGAAYEQYF
NA	TRBV7-8	NA	TRBJ2-1	TGTGCCAGCAGCCCCCGTACTGTCGAGCAGTTCTTC	CASSPRTVEQFF
NA	TRBV29-1	TRBD1	TRBJ2-5	TGCAGCGCCGGCCCAGGGGGAGAGACCCAGTACTTC	CSAGPGGETQYF
few	TRBV7-8	NA	TRBJ2-3	TGTGCCAGCAGCTTAAGCGCTAGCCCCACAGATACGCAGTATTTT	CASSLSASPTDTQYF
NA	TRBV27	TRBD1	TRBJ1-2	TGTGCCAGCAGTTTACAACAGGGGGCGGGGGTTGCGGGCTACACCTTC	CASSLQQGAGVAGYTF
NA	TRBV4-1	TRBD1	TRBJ1-1	TGCGCCAGCAGCCACCACGCTACAGGGGGCAGAACTGAAGCTTTCTTT	CASSHHATGGRTEAFF
NA	TRBV2	TRBD1	TRBJ1-1	TGTGCCAGCGCTCTGGGATGGGACAGGGAAGCTTTCTTT	CASALGWDREAFF
NA	TRBV3-1/TRBV3-2	NA	TRBJ1-4	TGTGCCAGCAGACTAGAGGGCGGAATCAATGAAAAACTGTTTTTT	CASRLEGGINEKLFF
NA	TRBV2	NA	TRBJ2-3	TGTGCCAGCAGTGAAGGAAGGGGACTTAGCACAGATACGCAGTATTTT	CASSEGRGLSTDTQYF